This entry lists 6 T cell receptor beta chains sequenced from one sample in a study of cytomegalovirus exposure and HLA in healthy donors. The PCR employed 60 Vbeta primers together with 13 Jbeta primers. The protocol was immunoSEQ multiplex PCR, while the TCRdb copy is restricted to in-frame clones and leaves out a portion. Among some 71,000 clones listed, about 67% were seen once. The specimen sequenced was PBMCs. These receptors came from a man in his forties or fifties in good health and CMV-seropositive.

V usage is TRBV19 and J usage is TRBJ1-2; TRBD1 aligns across 8 bases. Germline CDR1 and CDR2: LNHDA and SQIVND (reference sequence). This CDR3 spans 15 amino acids. V dropped 5 bases and J dropped 4; count of bases not matched to a gene: 9. CDR3 protein: CASSQIFDRGYGYTF. CDR3 nucleotides: TGTGCCAGTAGTCAAATATTTGACAGGGGCTATGGCTACACCTTC.

This clone has only a few counts. This rearrangement joins TRBV6-5 to TRBJ2-5; 8 nucleotides agree with TRBD1. Germline-derived CDR1 and CDR2 are MNHEY and SVGAGI. CDR3 length: 15 amino acids. J lost 1 base, V lost 5 bases, and 6 bases had no gene match. CDR3 sequence (DNA): TGTGCCAGCAGTAGACAGGGGAGATTCCAAGAGACCCAGTACTTC. As protein: CASSRQGRFQETQYF.

This chain joins TRBV6-1 and TRBJ1-6; D gene unclear. The V end lost 1 base, the J end lost 14 bases, and 15 bases lay between the germline ends. Per germline, CDR1 MNHNS and CDR2 SASEGT. This CDR3 is built from 14 residues. CDR3 residues: CASSEGAGPGALHF. CDR3 sequence (DNA): TGTGCCAGCAGTGAAGGGGCGGGTCCGGGAGCCCTCCACTTT.

The gene calls are TRBV28 and TRBJ2-5; TRBD2 aligns across 7 bases. With V trimmed by 4 bases and J by 2 bases, 7 bases remained unmatched. In germline, CDR1 is MDHEN, CDR2 SYDVKM. CDR3 size: 15 residues. The CDR3 sequence: CASSSKAGRQETQYF. The CDR3 coding sequence is TGTGCCAGCAGTTCGAAAGCGGGAAGACAAGAGACCCAGTACTTC.

The chain is built from TRBV19 and TRBJ2-5; D unclear. The CDR3 runs to 13 residues. V gave up 5 bases and J gave up 7 bases, with 14 bases separating them. CDR1 LNHDA and CDR2 SQIVND come from the germline V gene (reference sequence). The CDR3 DNA reads TGTGCCAGTAGTGGCCGAGCAGGCCGGACCCAGTACTTC. Translated: CASSGRAGRTQYF.

This chain uses TRBV11-1 with TRBJ2-6; D is perhaps TRBD2 (6 bases). Trimming left V 4 bases short and J 6 bases short, with 13 bases between. The V gene's germline CDR1 is SGHAT and CDR2 FQDESV (reference sequence). CDR3 length: 15 amino acids. The CDR3 DNA is TGTGCCAGCAGCTCCCCTCGGGGGTTGGCCAACGTCCTGACTTTC. Translation: CASSSPRGLANVLTF. Using reference TRBV11-1 and TRBJ2-6 for the parts outside the CDR3, the full variable domain is EAEVAQSPRYKITEKSQAVAFWCDPISGHATLYWYRQILGQGPELLVQFQDESVVDDSQLPKDRFSAERLKGVDSTLKIQPAELGDSAMYLCASSSPRGLANVLTFGAGSRLTVL.